This T cell receptor (beta chain) was obtained from a study of naive and memory T cell subsets. Broader study findings: TCR counts from RNA may reflect activation-linked expression changes. Possibly reflecting memory cells re-expressing CD45RA, a few larger clonotypes occurred in naive repertoires, especially CD8.

This clonotype was detected a few times. Its antigen is undetermined. Cells stained for CD3, CD4, CD8, CD45RA and CD27 were sorted into four subsets. The V gene's germline CDR1 is DFQATT and CDR2 SNEGSKA (reference sequence). Germline trimming cut 0 bases from V and 2 bases from J; bases unmatched to any gene: 4. The CDR3 has 14 amino acids. The beta constant-region primer was an equimolar mix of two oligonucleotides covering TRBC1 and TRBC2. An oligonucleotide with the SP2 primer and a 12-nucleotide UMI was ligated to the cDNA 3' end. TCRdb re-derived calls from the UMI-ligation and nested PCR reads in MiXCR, one entry per CDR3 protein. The sample records 130,000 to 150,000 distinct CDR3 sequences, about 18% being singletons.

The source of this sequence is a human donor in good health. The chain joins TRBV20-1 to TRBJ2-7, with TRBD1 identical over 7 bases. Sequencing was carried out using naive CD4+ T cells from blood. CDR3 DNA sequence: TGCAGTGCTAGAGAACTGGGACAGCCCTACGAGCAGTACTTC. Amino acid sequence: CSARELGQPYEQYF.